This T cell receptor (beta chain) was obtained from a study of control samples from healthy donors and cancer patients. TCRdb's copy holds only in-frame clones and misses some; the assay was immunoSEQ multiplex PCR. The sample records 100,000 to 150,000 clones, 85% to 95% being singletons. The CDR3 sequence is 14 residues long. V lost 1 base to trimming and J lost 6 bases, with 10 bases between them. Germline CDR1 reads LGHDT; CDR2 reads YNNKEL (reference sequence). The sequence derives from a man older than 75 with head and neck cancer. Sequencing input: PBMCs. V usage is TRBV3-1 (or the pseudogene TRBV3-2) and J usage is TRBJ1-5, with a tentative D call TRBD1 (5 bases). CDR3 in DNA: TGTGCCAGCAGCCAAGGGGGGGTCGGTCAGCCCCAGCATTTT. As protein: CASSQGGVGQPQHF.